This TCR beta chain was sequenced in a study of early T cells in non-severe SARS-CoV-2 infection. This clonotype was counted only a few times. Via MiXCR, TCRdb re-called the 5' RACE reads, giving one row per CDR3 protein. The sample consists of 50,000 or so distinct CDR3 sequences, roughly 13% of them appearing once. The CDR3 spans 18 residues. The germline CDR1 and CDR2 sequences are SGDLS and YYNGEE. With 4 bases clipped from V and 3 bases from J, the junction kept 17 bases outside the gene matches. This TCR derives from an adult who was a healthcare worker with PCR-confirmed SARS-CoV-2 infection or an uninfected control (not recorded which). The sequencing input was whole blood. The chain uses TRBV9 and TRBJ2-3; 7 bases align to TRBD2. The CDR3: CASSHPAGSEFRTDTQYF. CDR3 DNA: TGTGCCAGCAGCCATCCAGCGGGGAGTGAATTTAGGACAGATACGCAGTATTTT.